The present TCR beta chain was sequenced within a study of blood T cells in healthy people across ages. Whole-study results and caveats: A strong correlation was found between TCR beta diversity and the percentage of naive T cells. Among long-lived donors, naive CD4+ cells were more numerous and diversity higher than in aged donors.

Germline assignment: CDR1 DFQATT and CDR2 SNEGSKA (reference sequence). There are 12 residues in the CDR3. V was trimmed by 5 bases and J by 2 bases, leaving 10 bases between them. As regards this clonotype: Its antigen is not identified.

A sample-barcoded 5' primer and a J-beta primer mix were used in a second PCR of about 7 to 12 cycles. Each CDR3 protein is one row after TCRdb ran MiXCR on the 5' RACE reads. The sample holds hundreds of thousands of distinct CDR3 sequences, 20% to 25% seen once. The sequencing input was blood. The chain links TRBV20-1 to TRBJ2-7; the D call may be TRBD1 or TRBD2 (5 bases each). The receptor was isolated from a man between 70 and 80 years old in good health. The CDR3 nucleotides are TGCAGTGCTCGGGACGTAACCTACGAGCAGTACTTC. This translates into CSARDVTYEQYF.